This record looks at one T cell receptor beta chain sequence and its context. V was clipped by 2 bases and J by 0 bases; unmatched bases: 5. This CDR3 comprises 16 residues. Germline V gene data show CDR1 as SGDLS and CDR2 as YYNGEE. The record originates from a study of cytomegalovirus exposure and HLA in healthy donors. 60 Vbeta and 13 Jbeta primers were used in PCR. Profiling relied on immunoSEQ multiplex PCR, and the TCRdb table lists in-frame clones only, not all of them. The sample yields 150,000 to 200,000 clones, around 80% seen once. The sample taken for sequencing was PBMCs. This clonotype originated in a woman in her 30s in good health and CMV-seropositive. The rearrangement joins TRBV9 to TRBJ2-3; 8 nucleotides match TRBD2. In nucleotides, the CDR3 is TGTGCCAGCAGCGTTCATAGCGGGACTAGCACAGATACGCAGTATTTT. Residues: CASSVHSGTSTDTQYF.